Listed here is a single T cell receptor (beta chain). The sample is drawn from a study of blood T cell repertoires in COVID-19. The overall study: Both acute and convalescent COVID-19 samples were obtained from the United States, Italy and Spain. Sample material is recorded as cDNA or gDNA derived from T cells, B-cell-depleted T cells, or PBMCs.

Authors' data handling: Reference gene primer amplification in the assay estimated nucleated cell counts. Method: immunoSEQ multiplex PCR; TCRdb's copy keeps in-frame clones and lacks some. Clonal size and the V and J genes are those of that table, whereas D and trimming came from the DNA. The sample lists about 110,000 clones; roughly 88% were seen once. Sequences were obtained from peripheral blood. This receptor was taken from a human donor in a cohort sampled during active COVID-19.

This CDR3 is CASSSWGEFNYGYTF. The CDR3 DNA follows: TGTGCCAGTAGTAGTTGGGGGGAGTTCAACTATGGCTACACCTTC. The chain couples TRBV19 to TRBJ1-2; tentatively, D is TRBD1 (5 bases). The germline CDR1 and CDR2 sequences are LNHDA and SQIVND (reference sequence). With 4 bases removed from V and 2 bases from J, the gap between germline ends came to 14 bases. The CDR3 spans 15 residues.